This T cell receptor beta chain came from a study of blood T cell repertoires in COVID-19. Study information: Italy, Spain and the United States were the sources of the convalescent and acute COVID-19 samples.

The CDR3 totals 15 residues. V dropped 6 bases and J dropped 1 base, with 12 bases sitting between them. CDR1 LNHDA and CDR2 SQIVND come from the germline V gene (reference sequence). Source study methods: Amplification with reference gene primers provided the estimates of nucleated cell counts. Clones were sequenced by immunoSEQ multiplex PCR, and TCRdb holds only the in-frame ones, with some missing. V and J calls and clone size are as listed in that table; D and trimming were resolved from the DNA. The table records about 120,000 clones, about 70% of them present only once. V gene TRBV19 combines with J gene TRBJ2-2, with a possible D match to TRBD2 (6 bases). The sequence derives from a woman in her seventies with acute or convalescent COVID-19. Input material: peripheral blood. This CDR3 is CASSPSSVNTGELFF. The DNA of the CDR3 is TGTGCCAGTAGCCCGTCTAGCGTGAACACCGGGGAGCTGTTTTTT. The full variable domain, in which reference TRBV19 and TRBJ2-2 provide the parts outside the CDR3, is DGGITQSPKYLFRKEGQNVTLSCEQNLNHDAMYWYRQDPGQGLRLIYYSQIVNDFQKGDIAEGYSVSREKKESFPLTVTSAQKNPTAFYLCASSPSSVNTGELFFGEGSRLTVL.